These 2 T cell receptor beta chains share one sample of origin, sequenced in a study of blood T cell repertoires in COVID-19. The method was immunoSEQ multiplex PCR; TCRdb's version includes in-frame clones alone and lacks a portion of them. The sample lists tens of thousands of clones, 88% seen once, with about 13% in the top ten. Sequencing input: peripheral blood. These receptors all come from a human donor with active COVID-19. The donor label of this sample is uncertain.

The chain joins TRBV9 to TRBJ1-4; D might be TRBD1 (6 bases). The ends were cut back, 3 bases at V and 4 bases at J, with 13 bases in the middle. The CDR3 is 15 residues long. Germline V gene lookup returns CDR1 SGDLS and CDR2 YYNGEE. CDR3 bases: TGTGCCAGCAGCGGGATGGACAGCCTTAATGAAAAACTGTTTTTT. Translating gives CASSGMDSLNEKLFF.

The chain is built from TRBV9 and TRBJ1-6; D may be TRBD1 (6 bases). This CDR3 contains 15 residues. V gave up 3 bases and J gave up 9 bases, with 16 bases separating them. Per germline, CDR1 SGDLS and CDR2 YYNGEE. Here the CDR3 DNA reads TGTGCCAGCAGCGGCCGGGACACCGGTTTTTCACCCCTCCACTTT. Translation gives CASSGRDTGFSPLHF.